This is a list of T cell receptor beta chains from one sample in a study of T cell clones after liver transplantation. TCRdb's table, derived via immunoSEQ multiplex PCR, lists solely in-frame clones and lacks some. The sample lists 55,000 to 75,000 clones, approximately 70% occurring once. The sample was CD4+ T cells from blood, taken at the approximately 15-month timepoint. These receptors came from a human patient who received a liver transplant. Some T cells may have originated in the graft donor. CDR3s include the opening cysteine and the closing phenylalanine or tryptophan. The D gene is left open where the match is weak. Some rows mark clone size as missing; the rest say once, few, many or name a class of expanded clone.

j_call v_call clone_size d_call cdr3_aa cdr3_nt
TRBJ1-5 TRBV15 . . CATSSQGNQPQHF TGTGCCACCAGCAGCCAGGGCAATCAGCCCCAGCATTTT
TRBJ2-3 TRBV5-1 . . CASSLGGLRAASTDTQYF TGCGCCAGCAGCTTGGGTGGTCTGCGAGCGGCTAGCACAGATACGCAGTATTTT
TRBJ2-1 TRBV5-1 . TRBD1 CASSRSGTGSYNEQFF TGCGCCAGCAGCCGATCCGGGACAGGGTCCTACAATGAGCAGTTCTTC
TRBJ1-4 TRBV9 few . CASSPRLGGNEKLFF TGTGCCAGCAGCCCCCGGTTGGGCGGGAATGAAAAACTGTTTTTT
TRBJ2-1 TRBV5-5 . TRBD1 CASSFADQGVSYNEQFF TGTGCCAGCAGCTTTGCAGACCAGGGGGTCTCCTACAATGAGCAGTTCTTC
TRBJ1-1 TRBV5-4 . TRBD1 CASSFPPRGTRQGLNTEAFF TGTGCCAGCAGCTTTCCCCCAAGAGGTACGAGACAGGGTTTGAACACTGAAGCTTTCTTT
TRBJ1-1 TRBV6-1 . TRBD1 CASSDTGGNTEAFF TGTGCCAGCAGTGACACAGGGGGGAACACTGAAGCTTTCTTT
TRBJ1-2 TRBV28 . TRBD1 CASSSGIRPGGSKTYGYTF TGTGCCAGCAGTTCTGGGATACGTCCAGGGGGTTCTAAAACCTATGGCTACACCTTC
TRBJ1-1 TRBV5-1 . . CASSLEAGVNTEAFF TGCGCCAGCAGCTTGGAGGCAGGGGTGAACACTGAAGCTTTCTTT
TRBJ2-1 TRBV30 . TRBD2 CAWSAVTSGGVYNEQFF TGTGCCTGGAGTGCCGTGACTAGCGGGGGGGTCTACAATGAGCAGTTCTTC
TRBJ2-6 TRBV5-1 . . CASSAGYSGANVLTF TGCGCCAGCAGCGCTGGTTACTCTGGGGCCAACGTCCTGACTTTC